These 28 T cell receptor beta chains originate from one sample sequenced in a study of blood T cell repertoires in COVID-19. Only in-frame clones appear in the TCRdb table, and some are missing; sequencing was by immunoSEQ multiplex PCR. The repertoire consists of some 300,000 clones, with 70% to 90% occurring once and the leading ten covering over 5%. What was sequenced was peripheral blood. The receptors stem from a woman between 50 and 59 years old with COVID-19, enrolled during active disease.

V usage is TRBV14 and J usage is TRBJ2-1; TRBD2 might be the D (5 bases). This CDR3 is built from 12 residues. Germline V CDR1 and CDR2: SGHDN, FVKESK. The ends were cut back, 4 bases at V and 4 bases at J, with 5 bases in the middle. CDR3 sequence: CASSPGYNEQFF. The CDR3, as DNA: TGTGCCAGCAGCCCGGGATACAATGAGCAGTTCTTC.

This rearrangement joins TRBV7-2 to TRBJ2-7, with 8 bases that match TRBD2. Germline V gene sequence: CDR1 SGHTA, CDR2 FQGNSA. The trim removed 1 base at V and 2 bases at J, leaving 10 bases unmatched. This CDR3 has 17 amino acids. CDR3 sequence: CASSLDGVAGFPYEQYF. CDR3 nucleotide sequence: TGTGCCAGCAGCTTAGACGGGGTAGCGGGGTTCCCCTACGAGCAGTACTTC.

The rearrangement links TRBV28 to TRBJ2-3; maybe TRBD1 (6 bases). The V gene's germline CDR1 is MDHEN and CDR2 SYDVKM. The CDR3 is 15 residues long. V was pared by 5 bases and J by 4 bases, with 16 bases between. The CDR3 DNA reads as TGTGCCAGCAGTGGTTCTGGGGGCAGGCCAGATACGCAGTATTTT. Protein sequence: CASSGSGGRPDTQYF.

The chain is built from TRBV29-1 and TRBJ2-5; possibly TRBD1 for D (6 bases). The CDR3 loop spans 11 amino acids. Germline V gene lookup returns CDR1 SQVTM and CDR2 ANQGSEA. Here the CDR3 DNA reads TGCAGTCAGGGGCAGCGAGAGACCCAGTACTTC. Translated: CSQGQRETQYF. Full variable domain (remainder filled in from reference TRBV29-1 and TRBJ2-5): SAVISQKPSRDICQRGTSLTIQCQVDSQVTMMFWYRQQPGQSLTLIATANQGSEATYESGFVIDKFPISRPNLTFSTLTVSNMSPEDSSIYLCSQGQRETQYFGPGTRLLVL.

The chain recombines TRBV24-1 with TRBJ2-3; D is possibly TRBD1 (5 bases). Germline V gene lookup returns CDR1 KGHDR and CDR2 SFDVKD. The CDR3 is 14 residues long. Trimming pared 7 bases from V and 2 bases from J, leaving 12 bases between. The CDR3 reads CATRRQPITDTQYF. CDR3 sequence (DNA): TGTGCCACCAGACGACAGCCGATCACAGATACGCAGTATTTT.

The chain joins TRBV16 to TRBJ1-1; TRBD1 agrees at 7 bases. In germline, CDR1 is KGHSY, CDR2 FQNENV. This CDR3 has 15 residues. The V gene end was trimmed by 1 base and the J gene end by 7 bases; junction bases not matched to a gene: 9. The CDR3, as DNA: TGTGCCAGCAGCCAATTCATGAAGCCAGGGGGTGAAGCTTTCTTT. Protein: CASSQFMKPGGEAFF.

The rearrangement joins TRBV11-3 to TRBJ1-4, with 7 bases identical to TRBD1. The CDR3 contains 17 residues. J was trimmed by 6 bases and V by 4 bases; bases with no gene match: 14. Per the germline V gene, CDR1 is SGHNT and CDR2 is YENEEA. The CDR3 is CASSSPRVRGRDEKLFF. In DNA form, the CDR3 reads TGTGCCAGCAGCTCTCCTAGAGTAAGGGGGCGTGATGAAAAACTGTTTTTT. Full variable domain (missing parts from reference TRBV11-3 and TRBJ1-4): EAGVVQSPRYKIIEKKQPVAFWCNPISGHNTLYWYLQNLGQGPELLIRYENEEAVDDSQLPKDRFSAERLKGVDSTLKIQPAELGDSAVYLCASSSPRVRGRDEKLFFGSGTQLSVL.

The chain joins TRBV11-2 to TRBJ2-7; D possibly corresponds to TRBD2 (5 bases). Trimming took 0 bases from V and 6 from J, leaving 15 bases between them. This CDR3 contains 15 residues. From germline, CDR1 is SGHAT and CDR2 FQNNGV. The CDR3 coding sequence is TGTGCCAGCAGCTTAGAGAGGGTGAGAGGTGGCGAGCAGTACTTC. Protein product: CASSLERVRGGEQYF. Full variable domain (rest looked up from reference TRBV11-2 and TRBJ2-7): EAGVAQSPRYKIIEKRQSVAFWCNPISGHATLYWYQQILGQGPKLLIQFQNNGVVDDSQLPKDRFSAERLKGVDSTLKIQPAKLEDSAVYLCASSLERVRGGEQYFGPGTRLTVT.

The rearrangement joins TRBV6-4 to TRBJ1-5; D remains ambiguous. This CDR3 region has 18 residues. Trimming left V 0 bases short and J 1 base short, with 16 bases between. Per the germline V gene, CDR1 is MRHNA and CDR2 is SNTAGT. DNA for the CDR3: TGTGCCAGCAGTGACTCGAAGGCGGAGCAGAGCAGCAATCAGCCCCAGCATTTT. It translates to CASSDSKAEQSSNQPQHF.

This chain links TRBV11-2 with TRBJ2-3; possibly TRBD2 for D (6 bases). From germline, CDR1 is SGHAT and CDR2 FQNNGV. The CDR3 loop spans 16 amino acids. Trimming pared 5 bases from V and 1 base from J, leaving 16 bases between. CDR3 bases: TGTGCCAGCAGCCCTCGGACTACCTCCCGCACAGATACGCAGTATTTT. It encodes CASSPRTTSRTDTQYF.

This clone was detected only once. The V and J genes are TRBV19 and TRBJ2-5; D might be TRBD1 (7 bases). V lost 5 bases and J 0 bases, leaving 13 bases between the germline ends. CDR3 length: 15 amino acids. Germline CDR1 LNHDA, CDR2 SQIVND (reference sequence). CDR3 region: CASSAGQTYQETQYF. The CDR3 DNA is TGTGCCAGTAGTGCGGGACAGACGTACCAAGAGACCCAGTACTTC. The complete variable domain, with remaining parts taken from reference TRBV19 and TRBJ2-5, reads DGGITQSPKYLFRKEGQNVTLSCEQNLNHDAMYWYRQDPGQGLRLIYYSQIVNDFQKGDIAEGYSVSREKKESFPLTVTSAQKNPTAFYLCASSAGQTYQETQYFGPGTRLLVL.

The genes are TRBV7-9 and TRBJ2-1, with D maybe TRBD1 (5 bases). Germline CDR1 SEHNR, CDR2 FQNEAQ (reference sequence). V was trimmed by 8 bases and J by 4 bases, leaving 21 bases between them. The CDR3 has 16 amino acids. This CDR3 reads CASSGPGARGYNEQFF. The DNA of the CDR3 is TGTGCCAGCTCCGGACCTGGGGCTAGGGGTTACAATGAGCAGTTCTTC.

J is TRBJ1-1 and V is TRBV5-1; 7 nucleotides align to TRBD1. Germline V CDR1 and CDR2: SGHRS, YFSETQ. This CDR3 is 13 amino acids long. The junction had 3 bases not matched to a gene; V was cut back by 2 bases and J by 5 bases. CDR3 protein: CASSLQGRTEAFF. The DNA of the CDR3 is TGCGCCAGCAGCTTACAGGGGAGAACTGAAGCTTTCTTT.

The CDR3 DNA reads TGTGCCAGCAGCCTGACAGGACCTCTAGGGCAGTACTTC. It yields the protein CASSLTGPLGQYF. The V call is TRBV12-3 or TRBV12-4, the J call TRBJ2-7; tentatively, D is TRBD1 (6 bases). The V and J ends lost 6 bases and 9 bases respectively, with 18 bases between them. The CDR3 is 13 amino acids.

The chain combines TRBV4-2 with TRBJ1-1, with a tentative D call TRBD1 (5 bases). The CDR3 is 17 amino acids. The germline CDR1 and CDR2 sequences are LGHNA and YNFKEQ. V was shortened by 3 bases and J by 5 bases, with 22 bases between the two germline ends. CDR3 DNA sequence: TGTGCCAGCAGCCAGGGCTCAGGGCCTAAGGAGGGTACTGAAGCTTTCTTT. Protein product: CASSQGSGPKEGTEAFF.

The gene calls are TRBV5-1 and TRBJ2-3; maybe TRBD2 (6 bases). Germline lookup yields CDR1 SGHRS and CDR2 YFSETQ. The CDR3 has 15 residues. Trimming stripped 4 bases from V and 4 bases from J, with 16 bases between. The CDR3 region is CASSLGSGGADTQYF. In DNA, the CDR3 is TGCGCCAGCAGCCTGGGTAGCGGAGGGGCAGATACGCAGTATTTT.

As concerns this clone: Additional DNA sequences in this sample encode the identical CDR3. This chain connects TRBV14 to TRBJ1-2; D ambiguous. The CDR3 has 14 amino acids. V was shortened by 1 base and J by 1 base, with 7 bases between the two germline ends. Germline V gene sequence: CDR1 SGHDN, CDR2 FVKESK. CDR3 in amino acids: CASSQGSLNYGYTF. CDR3 in DNA: TGTGCCAGCAGCCAAGGTTCCCTTAACTATGGCTACACCTTC.

This chain joins TRBV7-9 and TRBJ1-1; tentative D call: TRBD1 (6 bases). The CDR3 runs to 13 residues. Deletions cut 6 bases from V and 1 base from J, with 9 bases between. Germline CDR1 SEHNR, CDR2 FQNEAQ (reference sequence). The CDR3 spells CASRVTGNTEAFF. For the CDR3, the DNA is TGTGCCAGCAGAGTGACAGGGAACACTGAAGCTTTCTTT.

V gene TRBV24-1 combines with J gene TRBJ2-5, with TRBD2 matching over 7 bases. With V trimmed by 4 bases and J by 4 bases, 8 bases remained unmatched. Germline CDR1 reads KGHDR; CDR2 reads SFDVKD. The CDR3 has 15 amino acids. The CDR3 loop reads CATSDHHPGGETQYF. The CDR3 DNA follows: TGTGCCACCAGTGACCACCACCCGGGAGGAGAGACCCAGTACTTC.

In this sample, this clone turned up once. The chain employs TRBV7-9 and TRBJ1-1; the match to TRBD1 covers 11 bases. Germline loops: CDR1 SEHNR, CDR2 FQNEAQ (reference sequence). This CDR3 is 15 amino acids long. V gave up 1 base and J gave up 5 bases; unmatched junction bases: 3. CDR3 DNA sequence: TGTGCCAGCAGCTTAGTCGGGACAGGGGGGACTGAAGCTTTCTTT. This gives the protein CASSLVGTGGTEAFF. The whole variable domain, remainder taken from reference TRBV7-9 and TRBJ1-1, is DTGVSQNPRHKITKRGQNVTFRCDPISEHNRLYWYRQTLGQGPEFLTYFQNEAQLEKSRLLSDRFSAERPKGSFSTLEIQRTEQGDSAMYLCASSLVGTGGTEAFFGQGTRLTVV.

In this sample, this clone turned up once. This rearrangement joins TRBV5-1 to TRBJ1-4; 8 bases map to TRBD1. This CDR3 contains 15 residues. CDR1 is SGHRS and CDR2 is YFSETQ in the germline V gene. Germline trimming cut 4 bases from V and 3 bases from J; bases unmatched to any gene: 5. Written as DNA, the CDR3 is TGCGCCAGCAGCGTATTACAGGGGGCTAATGAAAAACTGTTTTTT. Amino acids: CASSVLQGANEKLFF.

The chain combines TRBV5-5 with TRBJ2-7; the match to TRBD1 covers 7 bases. Losses at the gene ends were 0 bases for V and 2 bases for J; bases not matched to a gene: 5. CDR1 and CDR2 from the germline V gene are SGHKS and YYEKEE (reference sequence). CDR3 length: 15 residues. This chain's CDR3 is CASSLDPGTAYEQYF. The CDR3 nucleotides are TGTGCCAGCAGCTTGGACCCCGGGACAGCCTACGAGCAGTACTTC.

The J gene is TRBJ1-5, the V gene TRBV19, with 8 bases aligning to TRBD1. The CDR3 runs to 17 residues. Germline CDR1 LNHDA, CDR2 SQIVND (reference sequence). Trimming removed 6 bases from V and 1 base from J; junction bases left unmatched: 11. CDR3 nucleotide sequence: TGTGCCAGTAGCGTAAAATCAGGGGGCTTGAGCAATCAGCCCCAGCATTTT. The encoded protein is CASSVKSGGLSNQPQHF. Together with reference TRBV19 and TRBJ1-5, the CDR3 gives the full variable domain: DGGITQSPKYLFRKEGQNVTLSCEQNLNHDAMYWYRQDPGQGLRLIYYSQIVNDFQKGDIAEGYSVSREKKESFPLTVTSAQKNPTAFYLCASSVKSGGLSNQPQHFGDGTRLSIL.

The chain employs TRBV6-5 and TRBJ1-1; maybe TRBD1 (6 bases). This CDR3 spans 14 amino acids. Germline CDR1 is MNHEY and CDR2 is SVGAGI. Trimming took off 2 bases at V and 4 bases at J, with 11 bases between the two ends. The CDR3 sequence is CASSYDRPGTEAFF. In DNA, the CDR3 is TGTGCCAGCAGTTACGACAGGCCGGGCACTGAAGCTTTCTTT.

The CDR3 DNA reads TGTGCCTGGAGCCTGGGCAGGGGGGCCAAAAGTGAGTATTTT. This encodes CAWSLGRGAKSEYF. V gene TRBV30 combines with J gene TRBJ2-3, with TRBD1 as a possible D gene (7 bases). CDR3 size: 14 residues. The germline V and J ends were trimmed by 3 bases and 13 bases, with 23 bases remaining between them. The germline V gene has CDR1 GTSNPN and CDR2 SVGIG (reference sequence).

The chain links TRBV19 to TRBJ2-7; D gene uncertain. Trimming removed 3 bases from V and 7 bases from J, with 19 bases in between. Germline loops: CDR1 LNHDA, CDR2 SQIVND (reference sequence). The CDR3 has 15 residues. CDR3 coding DNA: TGTGCCAGTAGTATTGCCGTAAATCTCGGTGAGGAGCAGTACTTC. Translated: CASSIAVNLGEEQYF.

J is TRBJ2-1 and V is TRBV12-3 or TRBV12-4; possibly TRBD2 for D (6 bases). V was cut by 3 bases and J by 9 bases, with 12 bases left in between. This CDR3 is built from 13 residues. CDR3 in DNA: TGTGCCAGCAGTTTGGGGGGTTTGAGTGAGCAGTTCTTC. Translated, it gives CASSLGGLSEQFF.

This chain connects TRBV6-5 to TRBJ2-1, with 8 bases that match TRBD1. V gave up 5 bases and J gave up 4 bases; unmatched junction bases: 4. The CDR3 has 14 amino acids. Germline CDR1 and CDR2: MNHEY and SVGAGI. The CDR3 spells CASSRGQGYNEQFF. CDR3 in DNA: TGTGCCAGCAGTCGCGGACAGGGATACAATGAGCAGTTCTTC.